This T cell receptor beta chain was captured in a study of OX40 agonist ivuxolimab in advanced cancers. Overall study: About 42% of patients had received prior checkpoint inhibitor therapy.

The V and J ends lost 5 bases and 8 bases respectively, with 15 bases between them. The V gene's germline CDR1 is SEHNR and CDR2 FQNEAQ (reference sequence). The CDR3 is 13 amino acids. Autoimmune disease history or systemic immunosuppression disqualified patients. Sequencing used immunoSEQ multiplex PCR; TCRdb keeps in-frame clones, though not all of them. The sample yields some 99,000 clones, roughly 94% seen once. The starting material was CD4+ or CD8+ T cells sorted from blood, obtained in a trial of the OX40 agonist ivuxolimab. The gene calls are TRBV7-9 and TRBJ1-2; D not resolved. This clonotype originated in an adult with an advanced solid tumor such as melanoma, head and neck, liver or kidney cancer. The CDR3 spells CASSNMGGSGYTF. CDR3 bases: TGTGCCAGCAGCAATATGGGCGGGTCCGGCTACACCTTC.